The 14 T cell receptor beta chains below were found in one sample sequenced in a study. TCRdb redid the calling of the RT-PCR reads with MiXCR, one entry per CDR3 protein. Of hundreds of thousands of distinct CDR3 sequences in the sample, more than 13% were seen once. The sequenced sample consisted of memory CD4+ T cells from blood. All receptors derive from a female donor in good health, serving as a healthy control.

There are many counts of this clonotype. The V and J genes are TRBV5-1 and TRBJ2-1, with D possibly being TRBD1 or TRBD2 (5 bases each). The ends were cut back, 4 bases at V and 9 bases at J, with 17 bases in the middle. This CDR3 is 14 amino acids long. Germline values: CDR1 SGHRS, CDR2 YFSETQ. CDR3 amino acids: CASSAQGPATEQFF. The CDR3 region has the DNA TGCGCCAGCAGCGCCCAGGGACCCGCTACTGAGCAGTTCTTC.

V and J are TRBV5-1 and TRBJ2-5, with a weak D call TRBD2 (6 bases). Germline V CDR1 and CDR2: SGHRS, YFSETQ. V was trimmed by 2 bases and J by 5 bases, leaving 13 bases between them. This CDR3 is built from 14 residues. The CDR3 nucleotides read TGCGCCAGCAGCTTTGGTGGGGGGTCGGAGACCCAGTACTTC. Translation: CASSFGGGSETQYF.

The chain couples TRBV20-1 to TRBJ2-1; a possible D gene is TRBD2 (7 bases). The CDR3 consists of 15 residues. Germline V CDR1 and CDR2: DFQATT, SNEGSKA (reference sequence). Trimming took off 4 bases at V and 4 bases at J, with 17 bases between the two ends. CDR3 bases: TGCAGTGCTACCCAAGGGGGGGCGGGGTACAATGAGCAGTTCTTC. The encoded protein is CSATQGGAGYNEQFF.

The rearrangement joins TRBV19 to TRBJ2-2; D is undetermined. In germline, CDR1 is LNHDA, CDR2 SQIVND (reference sequence). Trimming stripped 2 bases from V and 1 base from J, with 5 bases between. CDR3 size: 14 residues. CDR3 sequence reads: CASSIILNTGELFF. In DNA form, the CDR3 reads TGTGCCAGTAGTATAATCCTGAACACCGGGGAGCTGTTTTTT.

This clonotype has a handful of counts. The genes are TRBV28 and TRBJ2-7; perhaps D is TRBD1 or TRBD2 (5 bases each). V lost 4 bases and J lost 7, with 17 bases in between. CDR1 and CDR2 from the germline V gene are MDHEN and SYDVKM. The CDR3 runs to 14 residues. CDR3 sequence reads: CASSSEPGRREQYF. The CDR3 bases are TGTGCCAGCAGTTCGGAGCCGGGACGAAGGGAGCAGTACTTC.

This clonotype was seen ten or more times. The chain joins TRBV20-1 to TRBJ2-5, with D possibly being TRBD2 (5 bases). This CDR3 is built from 12 residues. V lost 5 bases, J lost 7 bases, and 14 bases lay in between. Germline V CDR1 and CDR2: DFQATT, SNEGSKA (reference sequence). CDR3 nucleotide sequence: TGCAGTGCTCCTACTAGTACTGGGACCCAGTACTTC. Translating it yields CSAPTSTGTQYF.

This sequence joins TRBV7-2 and TRBJ2-2; 7 bases agree with TRBD2. Germline assignment: CDR1 SGHTA and CDR2 FQGNSA. CDR3 length: 14 amino acids. V lost 7 bases, J lost 5 bases, and 7 bases stayed unmatched. DNA for the CDR3: TGTGCCAGCACCGGGGACTATTTAACCGGGGAGCTGTTTTTT. Protein: CASTGDYLTGELFF.

This clonotype occurred a few times. The chain uses TRBV29-1 and TRBJ2-7; possibly TRBD1 or TRBD2 for D (5 bases each). Germline lookup yields CDR1 SQVTM and CDR2 ANQGSEA. The CDR3 spans 13 residues. V dropped 6 bases and J dropped 5 bases, with 17 bases sitting between them. The CDR3 DNA reads TGCAGCGTGGGCTTTCTGGGGACCCACGAGCAGTACTTC. It translates to CSVGFLGTHEQYF.

The chain couples TRBV3-1 to TRBJ1-1; D is undetermined. Per germline, CDR1 LGHDT and CDR2 YNNKEL (reference sequence). V was cut by 6 bases and J by 1 base, with 12 bases left in between. This CDR3 is built from 14 residues. CDR3 bases: TGTGCCAGCAGGCTGGACGGCCCGAACACTGAAGCTTTCTTT. This gives the protein CASRLDGPNTEAFF.

This clonotype was picked up a small number of times. The chain carries TRBV2 and TRBJ1-3, with 7 positions matching TRBD1. Losses at the gene ends were 7 bases for V and 0 bases for J; bases not matched to a gene: 0. The germline V gene has CDR1 SNHLY and CDR2 FYNNEI. CDR3 size: 13 residues. CDR3 sequence: CASKGASGNTIYF. In nucleotides, the CDR3 is TGTGCCAGCAAGGGGGCCTCTGGAAACACCATATATTTT. Together with reference TRBV2 and TRBJ1-3, the CDR3 gives the full variable domain: EPEVTQTPSHQVTQMGQEVILRCVPISNHLYFYWYRQILGQKVEFLVSFYNNEISEKSEIFDDQFSVERPDGSNFTLKIRSTKLEDSAMYFCASKGASGNTIYFGEGSWLTVV.

The sample holds a few counts of this clonotype. The chain employs TRBV5-1 and TRBJ2-1, with D possibly TRBD2 on 5 matching bases. Germline V gives CDR1 SGHRS, CDR2 YFSETQ. V lost 4 bases and J 5 bases, leaving 10 bases between the germline ends. The CDR3 covers 13 residues. Here the CDR3 DNA reads TGCGCCAGCAGCGGGAGTTCCGACAATGAGCAGTTCTTC. Translated, it gives CASSGSSDNEQFF. Variable domain in full (rest from reference TRBV5-1 and TRBJ2-1): KAGVTQTPRYLIKTRGQQVTLSCSPISGHRSVSWYQQTPGQGLQFLFEYFSETQRNKGNFPGRFSGRQFSNSRSEMNVSTLELGDSALYLCASSGSSDNEQFFGPGTRLTVL.

Ten or more counts support this clonotype. The chain joins TRBV20-1 to TRBJ2-5; 9 bases line up with TRBD1. Germline values: CDR1 DFQATT, CDR2 SNEGSKA (reference sequence). The CDR3 runs 12 residues. The chain's CDR3 is CSGQGSTETQYF. CDR3 coding DNA: TGCAGCGGACAGGGGAGTACGGAGACCCAGTACTTC.

The CDR3 DNA reads TGCGCCAGCAGCCCGACCCCGGCGGGAAATGCCTACGAGCAGTACTTC. It encodes CASSPTPAGNAYEQYF. The chain employs TRBV5-1 and TRBJ2-7; a weak D match, TRBD2 (6 bases). The CDR3 spans 16 residues. Trimming pared 4 bases from V and 2 bases from J, leaving 19 bases between. Germline V CDR1 and CDR2: SGHRS, YFSETQ.

The rearrangement joins TRBV11-1 to TRBJ2-1; the match to TRBD2 covers 7 bases. The CDR3 runs 15 residues. V lost 10 bases, J lost 7 bases, and 16 bases stayed unmatched. Germline V gene data show CDR1 as SGHAT and CDR2 as FQDESV (reference sequence). CDR3: CATSGRESIVNEQFF. DNA of the CDR3: TGTGCCACCTCCGGGCGGGAGTCTATAGTGAATGAGCAGTTCTTC.